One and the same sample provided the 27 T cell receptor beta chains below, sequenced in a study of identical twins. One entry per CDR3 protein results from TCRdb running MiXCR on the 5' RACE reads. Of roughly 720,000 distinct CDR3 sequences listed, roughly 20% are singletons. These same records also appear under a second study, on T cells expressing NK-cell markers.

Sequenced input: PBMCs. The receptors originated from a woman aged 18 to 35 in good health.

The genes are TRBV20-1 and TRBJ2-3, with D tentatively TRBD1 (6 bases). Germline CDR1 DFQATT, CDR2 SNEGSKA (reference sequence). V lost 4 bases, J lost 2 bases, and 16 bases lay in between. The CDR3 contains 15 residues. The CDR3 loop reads CSAKPGHGYTDTQYF. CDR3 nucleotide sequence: TGCAGTGCTAAACCGGGACACGGTTACACAGATACGCAGTATTTT.

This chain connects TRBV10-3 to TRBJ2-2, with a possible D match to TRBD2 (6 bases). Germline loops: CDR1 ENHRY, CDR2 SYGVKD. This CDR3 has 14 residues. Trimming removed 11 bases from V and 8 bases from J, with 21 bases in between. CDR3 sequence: CAVTSRGESGELFF. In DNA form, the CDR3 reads TGTGCCGTCACCTCACGCGGGGAATCTGGGGAGCTGTTTTTT.

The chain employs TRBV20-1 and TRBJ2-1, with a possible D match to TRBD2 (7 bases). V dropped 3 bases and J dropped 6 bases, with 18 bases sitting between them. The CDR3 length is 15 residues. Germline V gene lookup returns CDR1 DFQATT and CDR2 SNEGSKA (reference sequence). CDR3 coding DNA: TGCAGTGCTAGGATGCGGGGGCGAAGGTTCAATGAGCAGTTCTTC. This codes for CSARMRGRRFNEQFF.

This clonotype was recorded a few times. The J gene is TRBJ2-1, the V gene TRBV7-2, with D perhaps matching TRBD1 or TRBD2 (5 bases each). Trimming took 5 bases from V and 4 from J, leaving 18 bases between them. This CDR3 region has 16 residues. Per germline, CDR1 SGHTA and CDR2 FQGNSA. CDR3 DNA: TGTGCCAGCAGCGCCGCTGGGGCGGGTGCTTACAATGAGCAGTTCTTC. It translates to CASSAAGAGAYNEQFF.

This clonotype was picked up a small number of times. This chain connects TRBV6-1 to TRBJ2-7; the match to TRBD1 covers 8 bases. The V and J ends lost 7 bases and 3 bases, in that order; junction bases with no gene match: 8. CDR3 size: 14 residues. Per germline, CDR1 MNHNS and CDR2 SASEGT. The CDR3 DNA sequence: TGTGCCAGCAATCCGGACAGGGCCGGCTACGAGCAGTACTTC. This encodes CASNPDRAGYEQYF.

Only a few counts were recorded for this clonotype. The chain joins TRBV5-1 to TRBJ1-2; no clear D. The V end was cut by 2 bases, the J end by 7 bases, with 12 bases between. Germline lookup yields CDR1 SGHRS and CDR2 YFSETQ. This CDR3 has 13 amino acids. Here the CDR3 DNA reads TGCGCCAGCAGCTTCTGGAGTGATGTTGGCTACACCTTC. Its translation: CASSFWSDVGYTF.

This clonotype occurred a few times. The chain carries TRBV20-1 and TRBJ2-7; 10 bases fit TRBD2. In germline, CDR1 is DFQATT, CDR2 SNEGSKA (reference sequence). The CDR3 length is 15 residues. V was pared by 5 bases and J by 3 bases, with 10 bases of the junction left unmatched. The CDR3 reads CSAALGLAGDYEQYF. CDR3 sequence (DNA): TGCAGTGCTGCATTGGGGCTAGCGGGAGACTACGAGCAGTACTTC.

The CDR3 loop is CSANRHLSTDTQYF. The CDR3, as DNA: TGCAGTGCTAACCGACACCTCAGCACAGATACGCAGTATTTT. This chain connects TRBV20-1 to TRBJ2-3; unclear D gene. The germline V and J ends were trimmed by 4 bases and 0 bases, with 11 bases remaining between them. The CDR3 runs to 14 residues. The germline V gene encodes CDR1 DFQATT and CDR2 SNEGSKA (reference sequence).

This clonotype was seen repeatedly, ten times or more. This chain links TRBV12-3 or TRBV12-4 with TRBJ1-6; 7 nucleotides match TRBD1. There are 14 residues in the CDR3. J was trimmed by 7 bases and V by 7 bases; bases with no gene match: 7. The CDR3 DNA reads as TGTGCCAGCACACCGGGACAGAGGAATTCACCCCTCCACTTT. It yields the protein CASTPGQRNSPLHF.

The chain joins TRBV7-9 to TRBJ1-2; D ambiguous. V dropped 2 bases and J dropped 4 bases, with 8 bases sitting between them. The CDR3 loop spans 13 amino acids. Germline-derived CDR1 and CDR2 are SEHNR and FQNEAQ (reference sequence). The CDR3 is CASSLIRGYGYTF. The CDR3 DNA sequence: TGTGCCAGCAGCTTAATAAGAGGCTATGGCTACACCTTC.

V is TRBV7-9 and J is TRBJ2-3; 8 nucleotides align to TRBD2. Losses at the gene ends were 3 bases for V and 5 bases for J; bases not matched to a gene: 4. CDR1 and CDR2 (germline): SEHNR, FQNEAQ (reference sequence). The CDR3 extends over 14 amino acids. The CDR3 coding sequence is TGTGCCAGCAGCTTGAGCGGGGGAAAAGATACGCAGTATTTT. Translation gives CASSLSGGKDTQYF. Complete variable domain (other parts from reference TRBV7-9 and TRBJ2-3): DTGVSQNPRHKITKRGQNVTFRCDPISEHNRLYWYRQTLGQGPEFLTYFQNEAQLEKSRLLSDRFSAERPKGSFSTLEIQRTEQGDSAMYLCASSLSGGKDTQYFGPGTRLTVL.

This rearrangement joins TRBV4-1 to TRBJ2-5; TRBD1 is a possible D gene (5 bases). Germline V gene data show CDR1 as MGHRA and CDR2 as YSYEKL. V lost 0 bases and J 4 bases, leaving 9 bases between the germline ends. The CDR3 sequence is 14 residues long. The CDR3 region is CASSQDREPETQYF. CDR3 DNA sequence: TGCGCCAGCAGCCAAGACAGGGAACCAGAGACCCAGTACTTC.

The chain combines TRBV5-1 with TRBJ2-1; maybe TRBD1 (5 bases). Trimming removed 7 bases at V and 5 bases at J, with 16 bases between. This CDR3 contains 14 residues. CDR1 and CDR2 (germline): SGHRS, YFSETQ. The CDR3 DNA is TGCGCCAGCTTCTCAGGGTCCCACAACAATGAGCAGTTCTTC. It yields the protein CASFSGSHNNEQFF.

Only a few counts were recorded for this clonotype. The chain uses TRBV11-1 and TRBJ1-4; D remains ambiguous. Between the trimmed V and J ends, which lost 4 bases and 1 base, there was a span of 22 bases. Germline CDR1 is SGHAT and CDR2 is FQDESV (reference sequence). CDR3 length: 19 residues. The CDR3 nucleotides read TGTGCCAGCAGCTCCGCTGGACTAGATAGGCTTGAAACTAATGAAAAACTGTTTTTT. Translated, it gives CASSSAGLDRLETNEKLFF.

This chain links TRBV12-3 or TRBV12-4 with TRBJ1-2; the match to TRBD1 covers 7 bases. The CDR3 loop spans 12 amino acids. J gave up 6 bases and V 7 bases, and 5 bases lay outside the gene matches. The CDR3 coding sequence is TGTGCCAGCACCCAGGGGGGGGATGGCTACACCTTC. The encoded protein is CASTQGGDGYTF.

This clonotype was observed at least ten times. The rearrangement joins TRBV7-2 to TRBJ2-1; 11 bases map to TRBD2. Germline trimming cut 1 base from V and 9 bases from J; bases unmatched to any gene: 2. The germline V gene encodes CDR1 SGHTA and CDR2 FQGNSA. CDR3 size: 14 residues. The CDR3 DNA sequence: TGTGCCAGCAGCTTAGTAGCGGGAGGGATTGAGCAGTTCTTC. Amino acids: CASSLVAGGIEQFF.

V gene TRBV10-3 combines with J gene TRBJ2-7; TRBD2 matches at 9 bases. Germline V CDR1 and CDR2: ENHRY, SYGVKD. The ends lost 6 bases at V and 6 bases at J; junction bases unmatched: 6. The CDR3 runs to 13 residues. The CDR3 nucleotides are TGTGCCATCAGGGGGACTAGCACCGCCGAGCAGTACTTC. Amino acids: CAIRGTSTAEQYF.

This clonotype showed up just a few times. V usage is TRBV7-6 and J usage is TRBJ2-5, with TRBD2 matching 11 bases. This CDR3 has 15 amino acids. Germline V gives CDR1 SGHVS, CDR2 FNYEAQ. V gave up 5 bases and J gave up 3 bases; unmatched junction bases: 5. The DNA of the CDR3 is TGTGCCAGCAGCCTTATGACTAGCGGGGAAGAGACCCAGTACTTC. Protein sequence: CASSLMTSGEETQYF.

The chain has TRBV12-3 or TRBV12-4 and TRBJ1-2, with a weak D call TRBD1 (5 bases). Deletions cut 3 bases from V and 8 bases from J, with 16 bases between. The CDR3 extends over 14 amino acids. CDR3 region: CASSFTQGGKGYTF. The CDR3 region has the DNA TGTGCCAGCAGTTTTACCCAGGGAGGAAAGGGCTACACCTTC.

This chain's CDR3 is CSASRGLAGKRGETQYF. In DNA form, the CDR3 reads TGCAGTGCGAGCCGGGGACTAGCGGGCAAAAGAGGAGAGACCCAGTACTTC. The chain links TRBV20-1 to TRBJ2-5; 12 bases fit TRBD2. The V segment lost 6 bases and the J segment 4 bases; nucleotides outside the gene matches: 15. Looked up from germline, CDR1 is DFQATT and CDR2 is SNEGSKA (reference sequence). The CDR3 is 17 residues long.

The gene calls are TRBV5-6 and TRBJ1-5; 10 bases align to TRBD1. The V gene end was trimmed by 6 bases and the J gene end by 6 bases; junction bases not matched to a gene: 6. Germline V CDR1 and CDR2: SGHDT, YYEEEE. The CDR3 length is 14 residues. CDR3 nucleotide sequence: TGTGCCAGCACCCGACAGGGGGCGATTCAGCCCCAGCATTTT. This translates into CASTRQGAIQPQHF.

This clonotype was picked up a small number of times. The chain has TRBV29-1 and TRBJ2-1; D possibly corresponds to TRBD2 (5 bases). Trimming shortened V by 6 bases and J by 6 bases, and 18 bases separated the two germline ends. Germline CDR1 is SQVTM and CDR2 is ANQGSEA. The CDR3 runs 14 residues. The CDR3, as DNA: TGCAGCGTCGACGGACTGTTCACGGGCAATGAGCAGTTCTTC. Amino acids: CSVDGLFTGNEQFF.

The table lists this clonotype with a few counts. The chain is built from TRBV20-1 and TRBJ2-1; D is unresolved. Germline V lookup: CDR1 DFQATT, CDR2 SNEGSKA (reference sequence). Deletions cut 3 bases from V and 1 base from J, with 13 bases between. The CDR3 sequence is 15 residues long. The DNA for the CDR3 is TGCAGTGCTAGCCCGCCCGAGATGTCCTACAATGAGCAGTTCTTC. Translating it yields CSASPPEMSYNEQFF.

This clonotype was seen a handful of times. The CDR3 region is CASSLEQGGQPQHF. As DNA, the CDR3 is TGTGCCAGCAGTTTAGAGCAGGGTGGGCAGCCCCAGCATTTT. The rearrangement uses TRBV12-3 or TRBV12-4 and TRBJ1-5; D perhaps matches TRBD1 (5 bases). The CDR3 length is 14 residues. V gave up 1 base and J gave up 7 bases, with 11 bases separating them.

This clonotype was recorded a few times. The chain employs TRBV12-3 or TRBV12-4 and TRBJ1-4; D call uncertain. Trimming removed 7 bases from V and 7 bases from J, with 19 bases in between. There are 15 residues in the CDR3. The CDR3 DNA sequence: TGTGCCAGCATGATCGGGATTGTGTCGCGTGAAAAACTGTTTTTT. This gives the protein CASMIGIVSREKLFF.

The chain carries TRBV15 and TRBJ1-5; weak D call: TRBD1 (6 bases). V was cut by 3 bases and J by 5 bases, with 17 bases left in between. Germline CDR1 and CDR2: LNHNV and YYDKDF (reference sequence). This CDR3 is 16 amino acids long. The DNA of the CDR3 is TGTGCCACCAGCAGCTCAGGGGCGCAGTCCGATCAGCCCCAGCATTTT. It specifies CATSSSGAQSDQPQHF.

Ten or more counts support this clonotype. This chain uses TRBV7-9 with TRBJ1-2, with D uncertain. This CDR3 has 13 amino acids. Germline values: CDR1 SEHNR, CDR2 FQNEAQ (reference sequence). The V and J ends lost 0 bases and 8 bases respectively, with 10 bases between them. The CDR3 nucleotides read TGTGCCAGCAGCTTAGCTAAGGACGTCGGCTACACCTTC. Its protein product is CASSLAKDVGYTF.